The entry that follows covers one T cell receptor beta chain sequence. The sample belongs to a study of T cell repertoires in cytomegalovirus infection. In the study overall: Both CMV infection and a matching HLA type were indicated by public TCR beta signatures.

Trimming took 0 bases from V and 4 from J, leaving 18 bases between them. This CDR3 spans 16 amino acids. Germline CDR1 is SQVTM and CDR2 is ANQGSEA. Each CDR3 protein is one row after TCRdb ran MiXCR on the reads. The table has about 530,000 distinct CDR3 sequences, approximately 26% seen once. The TCR originated in a human donor in good health (CMV status not recorded). Some clones in this sample may be carry-over from other donors' samples. The chain joins TRBV29-1 to TRBJ1-1; tentative D call: TRBD1 (6 bases). Sequences were obtained from PBMCs. For the CDR3, the DNA is TGCAGCGTTGAAGATCTTGGCAGGGGATTGGGCACTGAAGCTTTCTTT. It codes for CSVEDLGRGLGTEAFF.